Many counts were recorded for the clone carrying this T cell receptor beta chain. Its antigen is currently unknown. TCRdb reprocessed the 5' RACE reads with MiXCR, giving one entry per CDR3 protein. The sample lists 150,000 or so distinct CDR3 sequences; around 3.6% were seen once. This specimen comes from a study of identical twins. Study-level points and caveats: Insertions were reduced in abundant cord blood beta clonotypes but not in memory repertoires. The study drew conclusions from cross-sectional statistical analysis, not from following the same donors. Possibly, invariant MAIT and iNKT cells partly confounded zero-insertion analyses.

Per the germline V gene, CDR1 is SQVTM and CDR2 is ANQGSEA. V was trimmed by 4 bases and J by 7 bases, leaving 12 bases between them. This CDR3 comprises 12 residues. The receptor was derived from a man between 18 and 29 years old in good health. The specimen was memory T cells sorted from blood. The chain carries TRBV29-1 and TRBJ2-3; the D is unclear. The CDR3 coding sequence is TGCAGCGTTGCACAGCTTGGAAATACGCAGTATTTT. Amino acids: CSVAQLGNTQYF.